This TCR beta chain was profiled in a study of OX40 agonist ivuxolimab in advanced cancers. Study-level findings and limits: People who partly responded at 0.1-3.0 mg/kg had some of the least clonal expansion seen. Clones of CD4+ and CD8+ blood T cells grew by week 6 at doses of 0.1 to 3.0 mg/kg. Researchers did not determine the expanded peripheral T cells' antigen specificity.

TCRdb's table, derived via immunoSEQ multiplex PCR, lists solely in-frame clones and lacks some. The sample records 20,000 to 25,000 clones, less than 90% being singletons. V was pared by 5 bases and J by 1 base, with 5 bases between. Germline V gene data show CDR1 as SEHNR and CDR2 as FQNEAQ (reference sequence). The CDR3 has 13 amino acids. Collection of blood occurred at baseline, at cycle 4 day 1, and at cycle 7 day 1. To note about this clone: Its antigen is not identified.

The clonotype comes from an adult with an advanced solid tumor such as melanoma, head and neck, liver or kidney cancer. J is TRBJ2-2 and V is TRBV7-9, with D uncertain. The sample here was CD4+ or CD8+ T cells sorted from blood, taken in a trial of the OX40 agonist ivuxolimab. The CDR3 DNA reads TGTGCCAGCAGCGCACGGAACACCGGGGAGCTGTTTTTT. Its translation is CASSARNTGELFF.